This entry features one TCR beta chain sequence. Antigen unknown. The data belong to a study of T cells after yellow fever vaccination. Germline V CDR1 and CDR2: LNHDA, SQIVND (reference sequence). V was cut by 9 bases and J by 4 bases, with 16 bases left in between. The CDR3 sequence is 14 residues long. Overall study results and limits: FACS-sorted repertoires might harbor abundant contaminating clonotypes from the bulk population.

One entry per CDR3 protein results from TCRdb running MiXCR on the 5' RACE reads. This repertoire shows under 500,000 distinct CDR3 sequences, under 20% found once; its top ten account for 15% to 20%. V and J are TRBV19 and TRBJ1-3; D is possibly TRBD1 (6 bases). Specimen: PBMCs, collected before the yellow fever booster vaccination. This receptor was taken from a man younger than 35 who received the YFV17D yellow fever vaccine. The CDR3 here is CASRQALIGNTIYF. Here the CDR3 DNA reads TGTGCCAGCCGACAGGCGCTCATCGGAAACACCATATATTTT.